This T cell receptor beta chain comes out of a study of T cell responses to AZD1222 COVID-19 vaccine. In germline, CDR1 is MNHEY, CDR2 SVGAGI. The CDR3 is 15 residues long. V lost 6 bases and J 4 bases, leaving 16 bases between the germline ends. Study observations and caveats: White British ancestry dominated among donors, who included more females, and clonal diversity was possibly underestimated.

About this clone: Antigen: not known.

The method was immunoSEQ multiplex PCR; TCRdb's version includes in-frame clones alone and lacks a portion of them. The sample yields 95,000 to 150,000 clones, more than 70% seen once. The sequenced sample was peripheral blood, obtained on day 0 of AZD1222 vaccination. This receptor was obtained from an adult in good health. This chain uses TRBV6-5 with TRBJ2-1; D gene ambiguous. Here the CDR3 DNA reads TGTGCCAGCAGACCCCTTTCAGGCATGTACAATGAGCAGTTCTTC. This sequence encodes CASRPLSGMYNEQFF.